This T cell receptor beta chain was captured by sequencing in a study of blood T cell repertoires in COVID-19. The junction had 10 bases not matched to a gene; V was cut back by 1 base and J by 5 bases. Germline V gene sequence: CDR1 MGHRA, CDR2 YSYEKL. This CDR3 contains 17 residues. The protocol was immunoSEQ multiplex PCR, while the TCRdb copy is restricted to in-frame clones and leaves out a portion. There are about 160,000 clones in the sample; 80% to 90% occur only once, and approximately 4% lies in the top ten. The specimen sequenced was peripheral blood. The receptor comes from a woman aged 70-85 years with acute or convalescent COVID-19. V usage is TRBV4-1 and J usage is TRBJ1-4, with 7 bases aligning to TRBD1. The chain's CDR3 is CASSQGRRTGNNEKLFF. The DNA of the CDR3 is TGCGCCAGCAGCCAAGGGAGAAGGACAGGAAACAATGAAAAACTGTTTTTT.